The TCR beta chain under discussion was sequenced for a study of shared clonotypes between healthy human individuals. CDR1 is SGHTA and CDR2 is FQGTGA in the germline V gene. This CDR3 region has 13 residues. The V end lost 5 bases, the J end lost 2 bases, and 7 bases lay between the germline ends. Produced via immunoSEQ multiplex PCR; TCRdb's table is partial and in-frame only. This table has some 1,100,000 clones, 78% appearing once. This clone was observed once. Sequenced input: memory CD4+ T cells from PBMCs. Subset denoted: CD45RA-negative fraction. The V call is TRBV7-3, the J call TRBJ1-5; the D is unclear. This sequence was found in a man aged 18 to 35 in good health. Some clones in this sample may be carry-over from other donors' samples. The CDR3 sequence: CASSPTGNQPQHF. The CDR3 nucleotides are TGTGCCAGCAGCCCAACAGGCAATCAGCCCCAGCATTTT.